One and the same sample provided the 9 T cell receptor beta chains below, sequenced in a study of CDR3 diversity in severe acne. MiXCR, applied by TCRdb to the PCR reads, yields one record per CDR3 protein. The data show about 76,000 distinct CDR3 sequences, 45% to 65% seen once. Sequenced sample: blood. Receptor source: a male donor in good health, without acne.

In this sample, this clonotype turned up many times. This sequence joins TRBV11-2 and TRBJ2-3; D is undetermined. The CDR3 consists of 13 residues. The germline gives CDR1 SGHAT, CDR2 FQNNGV. Trimming took 1 base from V and 6 from J, leaving 8 bases between them. CDR3: CASSLVDWDTQYF. The CDR3, as DNA: TGTGCCAGCAGCTTAGTAGACTGGGATACGCAGTATTTT.

The V call is TRBV13, the J call TRBJ1-1; D not certain. Looked up from germline, CDR1 is PRHDT and CDR2 is FYEKMQ (reference sequence). The CDR3 loop spans 15 amino acids. The V and J ends lost 0 bases and 0 bases respectively, with 8 bases between them. CDR3 sequence reads: CASSLGRQLNTEAFF. Written as DNA, the CDR3 is TGTGCCAGCAGCTTAGGCAGGCAGCTGAACACTGAAGCTTTCTTT.

This clonotype has at least ten counts. This chain links TRBV11-2 with TRBJ2-7; D is perhaps TRBD2 (5 bases). This CDR3 is 14 amino acids long. Germline loops: CDR1 SGHAT, CDR2 FQNNGV. V shed 7 bases and J shed 0 bases, with 13 bases lying between them. The CDR3 spells CASTFGIDSYEQYF. The CDR3 DNA reads TGTGCCAGCACCTTCGGGATCGACTCCTACGAGCAGTACTTC.

This chain links TRBV24-1 with TRBJ1-2; the match to TRBD1 covers 10 bases. The trim removed 7 bases at V and 3 bases at J, leaving 4 bases unmatched. CDR1 is KGHDR and CDR2 is SFDVKD in the germline V gene. The CDR3 consists of 14 residues. Written as DNA, the CDR3 is TGTGCCACCAGGGGGACAGGGGTTGACTATGGCTACACCTTC. This gives the protein CATRGTGVDYGYTF.

This clonotype was seen more than once but under ten times. The V and J genes are TRBV10-3 and TRBJ1-4; D is ambiguous. CDR1 ENHRY and CDR2 SYGVKD come from the germline V gene. Trimming took off 5 bases at V and 5 bases at J, with 24 bases between the two ends. The CDR3 contains 18 residues. The CDR3 is CAISRGSVPPSSNEKLFF. The DNA of the CDR3 is TGTGCCATCAGTCGCGGCAGTGTGCCTCCCTCATCAAATGAAAAACTGTTTTTT.

This clonotype was recorded at least ten times. The chain recombines TRBV6-5 with TRBJ1-4; no reliable D call. Trimming took 6 bases from V and 5 from J, leaving 16 bases between them. CDR3 length equals 15 residues. Germline V gene sequence: CDR1 MNHEY, CDR2 SVGAGI. This chain's CDR3 is CASSSSSEANEKLFF. CDR3 in DNA: TGTGCCAGCAGCTCATCCTCAGAAGCAAATGAAAAACTGTTTTTT.

Of note for this clonotype: An end of the junction differs from the germline gene, which may be a read error. The J gene is TRBJ2-5, the V gene TRBV7-7, with D unclear. In germline, CDR1 is SSHAT, CDR2 FNYEAQ (reference sequence). The CDR3 spans 14 residues. CDR3 coding DNA: TGTGCTAGCAGCTTAGCAAACAGCCAAGAGACCCAGTACTTC. It encodes CASSLANSQETQYF.

On this clonotype: It is unclear where the CDR3 begins or ends on the DNA, so no DNA is shown, and the CDR3 is as TCRdb lists it. This chain joins TRBV6-1 and TRBJ1-3; the table calls TRBD1, which could not be checked here. Germline CDR1 reads MNHNS; CDR2 reads SASEGT. From its first to its last residue, the CDR3 has 19 amino acids. Here the CDR3 reads CASTSMNTEAFFGQGTIYF.

The rearrangement uses TRBV20-1 and TRBJ2-5; maybe TRBD1 (6 bases). The CDR3 extends over 12 amino acids. Germline-derived CDR1 and CDR2 are DFQATT and SNEGSKA (reference sequence). V was cut by 6 bases and J by 5 bases, with 13 bases left in between. This CDR3 is CSAAPGAETQYF. CDR3 nucleotides: TGCAGTGCGGCACCAGGGGCTGAGACCCAGTACTTC.